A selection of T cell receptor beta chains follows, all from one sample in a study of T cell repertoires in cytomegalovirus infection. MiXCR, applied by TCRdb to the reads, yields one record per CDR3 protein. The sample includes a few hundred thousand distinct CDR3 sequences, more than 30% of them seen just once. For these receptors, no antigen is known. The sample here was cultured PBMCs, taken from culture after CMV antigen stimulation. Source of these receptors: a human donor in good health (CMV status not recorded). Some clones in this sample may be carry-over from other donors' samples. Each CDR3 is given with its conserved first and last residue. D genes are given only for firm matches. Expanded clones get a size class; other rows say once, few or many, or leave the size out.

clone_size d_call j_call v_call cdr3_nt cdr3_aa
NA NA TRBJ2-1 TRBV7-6 TGTGCCAGCAGCTTAGCGCCGGGAGTAGGTGCGGGTAGATACAATGAGCAGTTCTTC CASSLAPGVGAGRYNEQFF
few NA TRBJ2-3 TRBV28 TGTGCCAGCGGGACGCTAGGCCTTACGCAGTATTTT CASGTLGLTQYF
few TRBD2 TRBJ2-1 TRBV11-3 TGTGCCAGCAGCTGGGGGGGGTCAAGCTCCTACAATGAGCAGTTCTTC CASSWGGSSSYNEQFF
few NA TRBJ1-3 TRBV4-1 TGCGCCAGCAGCCAAGCCCCGTTGAGCCTTACGGGAAACACCATATATTTT CASSQAPLSLTGNTIYF
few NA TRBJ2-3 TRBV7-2 TGTGCCAGCAGCTCCCAACGGGGAGTGACAGATACGCAGTATTTT CASSSQRGVTDTQYF
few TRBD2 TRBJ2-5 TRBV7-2 TGTGCCAGCAGCCCCGGACTAGCGGGAGGGCGGGAGACCCAGTACTTC CASSPGLAGGRETQYF
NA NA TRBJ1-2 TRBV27 TGTGCCAGCAGGATGGGAGGGAGCGGCTACACCTTC CASRMGGSGYTF
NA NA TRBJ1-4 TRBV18 TGTGTCAGCTCACTCGGCAGAACCGGGAATGAAAAACTGTTTTTT CVSSLGRTGNEKLFF
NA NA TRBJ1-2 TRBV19 TGTGCCAGTAGTATATGGGGATTCGGTGGCTACACCTTC CASSIWGFGGYTF
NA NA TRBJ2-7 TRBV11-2 TGTACCAGCAGCTTAAGTTCCTACGAGCAGTACTTC CTSSLSSYEQYF
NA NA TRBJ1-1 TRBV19 TGTGCCAGTAGTATTGTGGGGCCGAACACTGAAGCTTTCTTT CASSIVGPNTEAFF
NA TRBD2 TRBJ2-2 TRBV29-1 TGCAGCGTTGAAGATCCTAGCGGTGCCACCGGGGAGCTGTTTTTT CSVEDPSGATGELFF
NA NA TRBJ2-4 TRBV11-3 TGTGCCAGCAGCGCAGACTACCTAAACATTCAGTACTTC CASSADYLNIQYF
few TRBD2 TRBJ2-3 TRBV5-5 TGTGCCAGCAGCCCGGGACTAGCGGGTACCTTGAGCCCAGATACGCAGTATTTT CASSPGLAGTLSPDTQYF
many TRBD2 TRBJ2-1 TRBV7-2 TGTGCCAGCAGCACCCGCCTGGGACTAGCGGGAAATGAGCAGTTCTTC CASSTRLGLAGNEQFF
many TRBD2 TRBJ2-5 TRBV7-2 TGTGCCAGCAGCGACTATTTAGCGGGGGAGACCCAGTACTTC CASSDYLAGETQYF
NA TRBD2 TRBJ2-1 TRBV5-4 TGTGCCAGCAGCTTGGTTGCGGGAGGCTCCTACAATGAGCAGTTCTTC CASSLVAGGSYNEQFF
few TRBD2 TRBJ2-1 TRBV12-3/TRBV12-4 TGTGCCAGCAGTCCCTTGGGACTAGCCACCTACAATGAGCAGTTCTTC CASSPLGLATYNEQFF
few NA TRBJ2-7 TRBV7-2 TGTGCCAGCAGCTCACGTCCGGGACCCTCCTACGAGCAGTACTTC CASSSRPGPSYEQYF
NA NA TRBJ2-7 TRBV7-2 TGTGCCAGCAGCTCCAGGGCCACCTACGAGCAGTACTTC CASSSRATYEQYF
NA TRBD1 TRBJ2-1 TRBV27 TGTGCCAGCCGACCGGGACAGATAGTGTACAATGAGCAGTTCTTC CASRPGQIVYNEQFF
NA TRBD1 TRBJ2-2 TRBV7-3 TGTGCCAGCAGCTTGTCCCGGGACAGGGCTAACACCGGGGAGCTGTTTTTT CASSLSRDRANTGELFF
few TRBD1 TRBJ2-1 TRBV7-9 TGTGCCAGCAGCTTAGTTCTGACAGGGGCCCTTGGGCCCGGTGAGTTCTTC CASSLVLTGALGPGEFF
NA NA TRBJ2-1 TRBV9 TGTGCCAGCAGCGTAGAACCGTACAATGAGCAGTTCTTC CASSVEPYNEQFF
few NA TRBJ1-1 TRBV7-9 TGTGCCAGCAGCTTAATGCAGGGGCCGGGGGAAGCTTTCTTT CASSLMQGPGEAFF
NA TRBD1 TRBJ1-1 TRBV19 TGTGCCAGTAGGGGCCTCGGACAGGGGGTTGTGACTGAAGCTTTCTTT CASRGLGQGVVTEAFF